Presented here are 8 T cell receptor beta chains from one specimen sequenced in a study of T cells after yellow fever vaccination. Using its own MiXCR run on the 5' RACE reads, TCRdb lists one record per CDR3 protein. The data hold about 340,000 distinct CDR3 sequences, with over 8% observed a single time. The sample in question was PBMCs, obtained on the day of the first yellow fever vaccination. Receptors were obtained from a man aged 18 to 30 who received the YFV17D yellow fever vaccine.

This clonotype has ten or more counts. One end of the junction does not line up with germline, which may come from a read error. The chain has TRBV7-6 and TRBJ2-5; D is unclear. The CDR3 covers 13 residues. Germline lookup yields CDR1 SGHVS and CDR2 FNYEAQ. The CDR3 loop reads CASSLGYQETQYF. As DNA, the CDR3 is TGTGCCAGCAGTTTAGGGTACCAAGAGACCCAGTACTTC. The complete variable domain, with remaining parts taken from reference TRBV7-6 and TRBJ2-5, reads GAGVSQSPRYKVTKRGQDVALRCDPISGHVSLYWYRQALGQGPEFLTYFNYEAQQDKSGLPNDRFSAERPEGSISTLTIQRTEQRDSAMYRCASSLGYQETQYFGPGTRLLVL.

This clonotype was counted at least ten times. V usage is TRBV7-3 and J usage is TRBJ2-3, with D tentatively TRBD2 (7 bases). CDR3 length: 15 amino acids. Germline V gene data show CDR1 as SGHTA and CDR2 as FQGTGA. Trimming removed 5 bases at V and 2 bases at J, with 14 bases between. The CDR3 here is CASSLLGGPTDTQYF. The CDR3 DNA sequence: TGTGCCAGCAGCCTCCTGGGGGGGCCCACAGATACGCAGTATTTT.

At least ten counts were recorded for this clonotype. For the CDR3, the DNA is TGTGCCACCGGGGACCGCAGCTCCTACAATGAGCAGTTCTTC. Encoded protein: CATGDRSSYNEQFF. The chain employs TRBV24-1 and TRBJ2-1; D may match TRBD1 or TRBD2 (5 bases each). Between the trimmed V and J ends, which lost 9 bases and 0 bases, there was a span of 11 bases. This CDR3 spans 14 amino acids. Germline V CDR1 and CDR2: KGHDR, SFDVKD.

This clonotype was found a few times. V usage is TRBV4-1 and J usage is TRBJ1-1, with D perhaps TRBD1 (6 bases). Trimming removed 5 bases at V and 3 bases at J, with 13 bases between. The CDR3 consists of 14 residues. CDR1 is MGHRA, CDR2 YSYEKL, per germline. This chain's CDR3 is CASSYRESDTEAFF. The CDR3 nucleotides read TGCGCCAGCAGCTACAGGGAATCGGACACTGAAGCTTTCTTT.

This clonotype was counted many times. This rearrangement joins TRBV24-1 to TRBJ2-2, with 11 bases aligning to TRBD1. The germline V gene has CDR1 KGHDR and CDR2 SFDVKD. The CDR3 is 16 amino acids. Trimming cost V 4 bases and J 3 bases; bases outside gene matches: 3. CDR3 loop: CATSDPGQGDTGELFF. CDR3 DNA sequence: TGTGCCACCAGTGACCCGGGACAGGGGGACACCGGGGAGCTGTTTTTT.

This chain uses TRBV29-1 with TRBJ1-1, with TRBD1 as a possible D gene (6 bases). This CDR3 region has 13 residues. Trimming took off 7 bases at V and 4 bases at J, with 16 bases between the two ends. The germline V gene encodes CDR1 SQVTM and CDR2 ANQGSEA. The CDR3 spells CSGTEGGGTEAFF. CDR3 DNA sequence: TGCAGCGGGACGGAAGGAGGGGGCACTGAAGCTTTCTTT. Supplemented by reference TRBV29-1 and TRBJ1-1, the full variable domain reads SAVISQKPSRDICQRGTSLTIQCQVDSQVTMMFWYRQQPGQSLTLIATANQGSEATYESGFVIDKFPISRPNLTFSTLTVSNMSPEDSSIYLCSGTEGGGTEAFFGQGTRLTVV.

The chain recombines TRBV10-3 with TRBJ1-2; D call uncertain. The germline V gene encodes CDR1 ENHRY and CDR2 SYGVKD. The germline V and J ends were trimmed by 10 bases and 1 base, with 13 bases remaining between them. The CDR3 is 13 amino acids. The CDR3 sequence: CATEPQVNYGYTF. CDR3 in DNA: TGTGCCACCGAACCCCAGGTTAACTATGGCTACACCTTC.

J is TRBJ2-5 and V is TRBV29-1; D may be TRBD2 (5 bases). With 8 bases removed from V and 3 bases from J, the gap between germline ends came to 13 bases. This CDR3 has 12 residues. From germline, CDR1 is SQVTM and CDR2 ANQGSEA. Written as DNA, the CDR3 is TGCAGCATCGGGATAGTGGAAGAGACCCAGTACTTC. Translating gives CSIGIVEETQYF.